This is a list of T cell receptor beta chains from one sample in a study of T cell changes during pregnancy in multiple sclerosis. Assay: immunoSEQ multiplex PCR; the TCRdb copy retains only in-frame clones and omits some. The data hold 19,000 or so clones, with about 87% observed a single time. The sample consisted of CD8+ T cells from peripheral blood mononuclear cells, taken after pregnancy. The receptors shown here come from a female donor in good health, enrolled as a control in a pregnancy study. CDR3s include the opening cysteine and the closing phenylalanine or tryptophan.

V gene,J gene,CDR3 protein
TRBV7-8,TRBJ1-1,CASSLNPVGTRNTEAFF
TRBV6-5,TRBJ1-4,CASSYGDTEKLFF
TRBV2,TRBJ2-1,CASGPSLAGGSNEQFF
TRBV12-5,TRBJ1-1,CASLSYRDRELMNTEAFF
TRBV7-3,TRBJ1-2,CASSSPPSIVEGYTF
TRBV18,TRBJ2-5,CASSPLDMPGHIETQYF
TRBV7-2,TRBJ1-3,CASSPQGAGNTIYF
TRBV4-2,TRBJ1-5,CASSQDRGGQPQHF
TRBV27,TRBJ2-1,CASSSHQFDEQFF
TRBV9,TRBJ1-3,CASSPFSQGTPTIYF